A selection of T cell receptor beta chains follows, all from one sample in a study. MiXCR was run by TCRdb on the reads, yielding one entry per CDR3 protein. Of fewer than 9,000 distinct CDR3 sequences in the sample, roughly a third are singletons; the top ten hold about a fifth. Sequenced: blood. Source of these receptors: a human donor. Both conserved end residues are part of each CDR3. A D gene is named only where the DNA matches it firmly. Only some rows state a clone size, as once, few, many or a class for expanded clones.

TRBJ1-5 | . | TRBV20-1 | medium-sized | CSARDRRFNQPQHF | TGCAGTGCTAGAGATCGCAGATTCAATCAGCCCCAGCATTTT
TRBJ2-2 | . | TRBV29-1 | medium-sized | CSALGPLNTGELFF | TGCAGCGCCCTAGGACCGTTGAACACCGGGGAGCTGTTTTTT
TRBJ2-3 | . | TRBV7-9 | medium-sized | CASSSNLGRGKVPTDTQYF | TGTGCCAGCAGCTCGAACCTAGGAAGGGGGAAAGTGCCCACAGATACGCAGTATTTT
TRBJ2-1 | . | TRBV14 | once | CASSSGLNEQFF | TGTGCCAGCAGCTCAGGGTTGAATGAGCAGTTCTTC
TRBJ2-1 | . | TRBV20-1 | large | CSGRTAEYNEQFF | TGCAGCGGCCGGACAGCTGAATACAATGAGCAGTTCTTC
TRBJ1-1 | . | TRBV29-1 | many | CSVEAAGLSEAFF | TGCAGCGTTGAAGCCGCGGGACTTTCTGAAGCTTTCTTT
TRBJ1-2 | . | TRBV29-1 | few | CSAEAGANYGYTF | TGCAGCGCCGAGGCGGGCGCGAACTATGGCTACACCTTC
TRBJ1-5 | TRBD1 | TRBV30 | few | CAWSVAGGDQPQHF | TGTGCCTGGAGTGTCGCAGGGGGAGATCAGCCCCAGCATTTT
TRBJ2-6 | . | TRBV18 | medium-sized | CASSLGTSGANVLTF | TGTGCCAGCTCACTCGGGACCTCTGGGGCCAACGTCCTGACTTTC
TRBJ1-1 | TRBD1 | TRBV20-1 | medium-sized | CSARSGTGAKNTEAFF | TGCAGTGCTAGATCAGGGACAGGGGCCAAGAACACTGAAGCTTTCTTT
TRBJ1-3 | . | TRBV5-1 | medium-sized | CASSLDGRVVSGNTIYF | TGCGCCAGCAGCTTGGATGGCAGGGTCGTTTCTGGAAACACCATATATTTT
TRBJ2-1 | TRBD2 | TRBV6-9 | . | CASTRPSGTTYNEQFF | TGTGCCAGCACACGTCCTAGCGGGACAACCTACAATGAGCAGTTCTTC
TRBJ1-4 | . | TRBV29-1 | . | CSVEDRGRGEKLFF | TGCAGCGTTGAAGATCGCGGGAGAGGAGAAAAACTGTTTTTT
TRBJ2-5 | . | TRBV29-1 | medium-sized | CSVQDYVAQETQYF | TGCAGCGTTCAAGACTACGTAGCCCAAGAGACCCAGTACTTC
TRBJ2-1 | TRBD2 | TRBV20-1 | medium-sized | CSAQSLAGDYNEQFF | TGCAGTGCACAGTCGCTAGCGGGAGACTACAATGAGCAGTTCTTC
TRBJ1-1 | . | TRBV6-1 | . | CASSIYLCSVRDRGATEAFF | .
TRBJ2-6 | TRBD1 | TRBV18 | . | CASSETGSGANVLTF | TGTGCCAGCTCAGAGACAGGGTCTGGGGCCAACGTCCTGACTTTC
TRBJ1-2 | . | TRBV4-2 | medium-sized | CASSQEFQPSYGYTF | TGTGCCAGCAGCCAAGAATTTCAGCCGTCCTATGGCTACACCTTC
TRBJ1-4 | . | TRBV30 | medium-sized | CAWSMGGEKLFF | TGTGCCTGGAGTATGGGAGGCGAAAAACTGTTTTTT
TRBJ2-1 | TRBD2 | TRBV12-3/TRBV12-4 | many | CASSPLAGGGEQFF | TGTGCCAGCAGTCCACTAGCGGGAGGTGGTGAGCAGTTCTTC
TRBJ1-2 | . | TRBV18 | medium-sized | CASSPPTEYNYGYTF | TGTGCCAGCTCACCGCCGACAGAATATAACTATGGCTACACCTTC
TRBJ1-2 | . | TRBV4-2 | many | CASSQAGNRVDYGYTF | TGTGCCAGCAGCCAAGCGGGTAACAGGGTGGACTATGGCTACACCTTC
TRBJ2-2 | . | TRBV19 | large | CASSMLGPSDTGELFF | TGTGCCAGTAGTATGTTGGGGCCCTCAGACACCGGGGAGCTGTTTTTT
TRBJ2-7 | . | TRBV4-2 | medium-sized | CASSHSASLTYEQYF | TGTGCCAGCAGCCATTCAGCAAGCCTCACCTACGAGCAGTACTTC
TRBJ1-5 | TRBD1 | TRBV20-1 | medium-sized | CSADVPGQGYSNQPQHF | TGCAGTGCAGATGTCCCGGGACAGGGCTATAGCAATCAGCCCCAGCATTTT
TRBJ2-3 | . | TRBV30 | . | CAMEGVKDTQYF | TGTGCCATGGAGGGAGTAAAAGATACGCAGTATTTT
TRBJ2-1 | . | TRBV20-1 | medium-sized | CSARAPSYNEQFF | TGCAGTGCTAGAGCCCCCTCATACAATGAGCAGTTCTTC
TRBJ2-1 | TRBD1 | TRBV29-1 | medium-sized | CSVEDREYNEQFF | TGCAGCGTTGAGGACAGGGAGTACAATGAGCAGTTCTTC
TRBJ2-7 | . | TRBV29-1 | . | CSQEMVGGGLSYEQYF | TGCAGCCAAGAAATGGTAGGCGGGGGCCTCTCCTACGAGCAGTACTTC
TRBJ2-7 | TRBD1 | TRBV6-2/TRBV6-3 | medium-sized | CASSPTGDEQYF | TGTGCCAGCAGCCCAACAGGGGACGAGCAGTACTTC
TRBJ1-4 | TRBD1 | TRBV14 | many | CASSPRQGKEKLFF | TGTGCCAGCAGCCCCCGACAGGGAAAAGAAAAACTGTTTTTT
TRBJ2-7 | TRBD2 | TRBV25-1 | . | CARVWGSGSSPDEQYF | TGTGCTAGAGTTTGGGGTAGCGGGAGTTCACCCGATGAGCAGTACTTC
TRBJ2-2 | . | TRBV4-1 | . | CASSQRLVDGELFF | TGCGCCAGCAGCCAAAGGCTAGTTGACGGGGAGCTGTTTTTT
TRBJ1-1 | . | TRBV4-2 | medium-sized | CASSQERGSRATEAFF | TGTGCCAGCAGCCAAGAACGCGGATCCCGGGCCACTGAAGCTTTCTTT
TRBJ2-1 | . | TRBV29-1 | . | CSAEGGPLYSYNEQFF | TGCAGCGCCGAGGGCGGACCCCTCTACTCCTACAATGAGCAGTTCTTC
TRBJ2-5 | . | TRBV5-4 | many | CASSLRETQYF | TGTGCCAGCAGCTTGAGGGAGACCCAGTACTTC
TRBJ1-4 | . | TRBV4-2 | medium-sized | CASSQEGEGREKLFF | TGTGCCAGCAGCCAAGAGGGGGAAGGGCGTGAAAAACTGTTTTTT
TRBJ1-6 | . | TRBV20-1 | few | CSARVWGSGSSPLHF | TGCAGTGCTAGAGTTTGGGGTAGCGGGAGTTCACCCCTCCACTTT
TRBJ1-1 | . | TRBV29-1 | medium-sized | CSVEDPSTFNAFF | TGCAGCGTTGAAGATCCCAGTACTTTTAATGCTTTCTTT
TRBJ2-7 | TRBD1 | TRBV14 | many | CASSPAGTGGSEQYF | TGTGCCAGCAGCCCTGCAGGGACAGGGGGTTCCGAGCAGTACTTC
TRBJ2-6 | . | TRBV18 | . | CASSPWGLYSGANVLTF | TGTGCCAGCTCACCATGGGGACTGTACTCTGGGGCCAACGTCCTGACTTTC
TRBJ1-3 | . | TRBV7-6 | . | CASSLDYGTGNTIYF | TGTGCCAGCAGCTTAGATTATGGGACGGGGAACACCATATATTTT
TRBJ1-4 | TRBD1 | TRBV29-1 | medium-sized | CSVVRDRGSEKLFF | TGCAGCGTTGTACGGGACAGGGGTAGTGAAAAACTGTTTTTT
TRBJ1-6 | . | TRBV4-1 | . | CASSQDREPPLHF | TGCGCCAGCAGCCAAGACCGGGAGCCACCCCTCCACTTT
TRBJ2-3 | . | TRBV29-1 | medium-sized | CSVAFGGGTDTQYF | TGCAGCGTTGCCTTTGGTGGGGGCACAGATACGCAGTATTTT
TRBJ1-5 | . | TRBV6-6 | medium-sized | CASRPLVGTKRNQPQHF | TGTGCCAGCAGGCCCCTGGTAGGGACAAAGCGAAATCAGCCCCAGCATTTT
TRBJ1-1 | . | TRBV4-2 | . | CASSHSPSLMNTEAFF | TGTGCCAGCAGCCACTCCCCGTCTCTTATGAACACTGAAGCTTTCTTT
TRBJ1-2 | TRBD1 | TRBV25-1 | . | CASSIDRGYGYTF | TGTGCCAGCAGTATTGACAGGGGCTATGGCTACACCTTC